One sample yielded the 20 T cell receptor beta chains listed below, sequenced in a study of patients and donors after allogeneic stem cell transplantation. From the RT-PCR reads, TCRdb called clonotypes with MiXCR, one entry per CDR3 protein. The table includes roughly 940,000 distinct CDR3 sequences, roughly 18% detected once. Sequenced material: blood, either unsorted or a sorted T cell fraction (not recorded which). The receptors stem from a human donor who was either an allogeneic HSCT recipient or a stem cell or donor lymphocyte infusion donor (not recorded which). It is not recorded whose cells these are; they may come from a transplant donor.

This clonotype was observed a few times. The genes are TRBV5-5 and TRBJ2-3; no reliable D call. The germline V and J ends were trimmed by 9 bases and 2 bases, with 13 bases remaining between them. Germline CDR1 is SGHKS and CDR2 is YYEKEE (reference sequence). The CDR3 runs to 13 residues. The chain's CDR3 is CAIHDVPTDTQYF. CDR3 nucleotides: TGTGCCATCCATGACGTCCCCACAGATACGCAGTATTTT.

This clonotype was observed a few times. The chain links TRBV15 to TRBJ1-3; TRBD1 is a possible D gene (6 bases). V shed 0 bases and J shed 0 bases, with 18 bases lying between them. Germline loops: CDR1 LNHNV, CDR2 YYDKDF (reference sequence). The CDR3 covers 19 residues. The CDR3 sequence is CATSRDLGIGQTSGNTIYF. Here the CDR3 DNA reads TGTGCCACCAGCAGAGATCTAGGGATTGGACAGACCTCTGGAAACACCATATATTTT.

The chain links TRBV4-3 to TRBJ2-7; 10 bases map to TRBD1. There are 16 residues in the CDR3. The germline CDR1 and CDR2 sequences are LGHNA and YSLEER. J gave up 3 bases and V 1 base, and 6 bases lay outside the gene matches. CDR3 in DNA: TGCGCCAGCAGCCAAGGTCTAGGACAGGGGGACTACGAGCAGTACTTC. The encoded protein is CASSQGLGQGDYEQYF.

The sample holds a few counts of this clonotype. V and J are TRBV20-1 and TRBJ2-5; D ambiguous. The CDR3 sequence is 13 residues long. Germline loops: CDR1 DFQATT, CDR2 SNEGSKA (reference sequence). V dropped 6 bases and J dropped 0 bases, with 11 bases sitting between them. CDR3 DNA sequence: TGCAGTGCGCAGAAATCCCACCAAGAGACCCAGTACTTC. Protein: CSAQKSHQETQYF.

CDR3 region: CASSFPGQGQFDTQYF. The CDR3 bases are TGTGCCAGCAGCTTCCCGGGACAGGGGCAATTCGATACGCAGTATTTT. The V call is TRBV7-9, the J call TRBJ2-3, with 10 bases matching TRBD1. The CDR3 consists of 16 residues. CDR1 is SEHNR and CDR2 is FQNEAQ in the germline V gene (reference sequence). Unmatched junction bases numbered 9, after V lost 3 bases and J lost 6 bases.

This clonotype was detected a few times. The rearrangement joins TRBV12-3 or TRBV12-4 to TRBJ2-5, with D unresolved. With 2 bases removed from V and 2 bases from J, the gap between germline ends came to 15 bases. This CDR3 is 16 amino acids long. CDR3 DNA sequence: TGTGCCAGCAGTTTATCTTACAGCTCAGCTCAAGAGACCCAGTACTTC. As protein: CASSLSYSSAQETQYF.

The V gene is TRBV12-3 or TRBV12-4, the J gene TRBJ1-2; TRBD1 matches 7 bases. V shed 3 bases, J shed 6 bases, and the junction held 10 bases outside the gene matches. CDR3 length: 15 residues. Here the CDR3 reads CASSFRQGGFDGYTF. CDR3 DNA sequence: TGTGCCAGCAGTTTTCGACAGGGAGGTTTCGATGGCTACACCTTC.

In its sample, this clonotype was seen many times. This chain joins TRBV12-3 or TRBV12-4 and TRBJ2-3; D unclear. The CDR3 runs 12 residues. V shed 6 bases and J shed 10 bases, with 14 bases lying between them. CDR3 sequence reads: CASSKEWGSQYF. The CDR3 DNA reads TGTGCCAGCAGCAAAGAGTGGGGATCGCAGTATTTT.

This clonotype occurred a few times. The rearrangement links TRBV6-5 to TRBJ1-1; maybe TRBD1 (5 bases). The CDR3 loop spans 16 amino acids. Trimming took off 0 bases at V and 1 base at J, with 12 bases between the two ends. From germline, CDR1 is MNHEY and CDR2 SVGAGI. The CDR3 DNA reads TGTGCCAGCAGTTACTCACCGTCAGGGTGGAACACTGAAGCTTTCTTT. It translates to CASSYSPSGWNTEAFF.

This clonotype has just a few counts. V and J are TRBV5-1 and TRBJ2-5; 9 bases line up with TRBD2. V was pared by 5 bases and J by 1 base, with 6 bases of the junction left unmatched. This CDR3 spans 15 amino acids. Germline values: CDR1 SGHRS, CDR2 YFSETQ. The CDR3 DNA reads TGCGCCAGCAGGGAGGGACTAGCAGTCCAAGAGACCCAGTACTTC. This translates into CASREGLAVQETQYF.

There are many counts of this clonotype. The CDR3 spells CASSVQGSLSLGYTF. CDR3 DNA: TGTGCCAGCAGCGTACAGGGCAGCTTATCGTTAGGCTACACCTTC. The chain recombines TRBV9 with TRBJ1-2, with TRBD1 as a possible D gene (5 bases). Looked up from germline, CDR1 is SGDLS and CDR2 is YYNGEE. Trimming removed 1 base from V and 8 bases from J, with 18 bases in between. The CDR3 contains 15 residues.

The CDR3 loop is CASSVGLRDADTQYF. CDR3 DNA sequence: TGTGCCAGCAGCGTAGGACTTAGGGATGCAGATACGCAGTATTTT. The V call is TRBV9, the J call TRBJ2-3; D not resolved. Germline V lookup: CDR1 SGDLS, CDR2 YYNGEE. The CDR3 consists of 15 residues. Trimming removed 0 bases at V and 4 bases at J, with 12 bases between.

This clonotype has only a few counts. The V call is TRBV20-1, the J call TRBJ2-7; 12 nucleotides line up with TRBD2. The V gene's germline CDR1 is DFQATT and CDR2 SNEGSKA (reference sequence). The CDR3 totals 16 residues. J was trimmed by 4 bases and V by 0 bases; bases with no gene match: 7. CDR3 in amino acids: CSARDRGTSGHYEQYF. The CDR3 coding sequence is TGCAGTGCTAGAGATCGCGGGACTAGCGGGCATTACGAGCAGTACTTC.

This sequence joins TRBV12-3 or TRBV12-4 and TRBJ1-2; 8 bases agree with TRBD1. V dropped 7 bases and J dropped 4; count of bases not matched to a gene: 17. CDR3 size: 17 residues. CDR3: CASIKGAGQGLLYGYTF. As DNA, the CDR3 is TGTGCCAGCATCAAGGGGGCCGGACAGGGTCTTCTCTATGGCTACACCTTC.

Only a few counts were recorded for this clonotype. This chain links TRBV11-1 with TRBJ2-7; 9 nucleotides match TRBD2. The germline V gene has CDR1 SGHAT and CDR2 FQDESV (reference sequence). Unmatched junction bases numbered 8, after V lost 5 bases and J lost 3 bases. The CDR3 covers 15 residues. The CDR3 reads CASSPGTSWDYEQYF. The CDR3 DNA sequence: TGTGCCAGCAGCCCTGGGACTAGCTGGGACTACGAGCAGTACTTC. Full variable domain (missing parts from reference TRBV11-1 and TRBJ2-7): EAEVAQSPRYKITEKSQAVAFWCDPISGHATLYWYRQILGQGPELLVQFQDESVVDDSQLPKDRFSAERLKGVDSTLKIQPAELGDSAMYLCASSPGTSWDYEQYFGPGTRLTVT.

There are a few counts of this clonotype. The CDR3 region has the DNA TGTGCCAGCAGCCCCGGGACTAGCGGGAGGGGCGGGGAGCAGTTCTTC. It is translated as CASSPGTSGRGGEQFF. The genes are TRBV27 and TRBJ2-1, with 16 bases that match TRBD2. J lost 10 bases, V lost 6 bases, and 9 bases had no gene match. Germline CDR1 is MNHEY and CDR2 is SMNVEV (reference sequence). The CDR3 extends over 16 amino acids.

This clonotype showed up just a few times. V and J are TRBV4-3 and TRBJ2-7, with TRBD1 identical over 7 bases. J was trimmed by 4 bases and V by 0 bases; bases with no gene match: 9. CDR1 and CDR2 (germline): LGHNA, YSLEER. The CDR3 runs 16 residues. CDR3 bases: TGCGCCAGCAGCCAAGAGGCAGGGACAGCGCCTTACGAGCAGTACTTC. It encodes CASSQEAGTAPYEQYF.

The rearrangement links TRBV4-2 to TRBJ2-1; tentative D call: TRBD2 (6 bases). The germline gives CDR1 LGHNA, CDR2 YNFKEQ. The ends were cut back, 1 base at V and 5 bases at J, with 12 bases in the middle. CDR3 length: 15 amino acids. In DNA, the CDR3 is TGTGCCAGCAGCCAAGTGGGGAGGTCGGACAATGAGCAGTTCTTC. Translation: CASSQVGRSDNEQFF.

This clonotype was recorded many times. The chain joins TRBV4-2 to TRBJ1-5, with D unclear. The CDR3 has 15 amino acids. The germline V gene encodes CDR1 LGHNA and CDR2 YNFKEQ. The V and J ends lost 7 bases and 0 bases respectively, with 13 bases between them. Here the CDR3 DNA reads TGTGCCAGCAATCGGAAAAGCAATAGCAATCAGCCCCAGCATTTT. Amino acid sequence: CASNRKSNSNQPQHF.

This rearrangement joins TRBV30 to TRBJ2-5; D might be TRBD2 (5 bases). The CDR3 loop spans 11 amino acids. Germline values: CDR1 GTSNPN, CDR2 SVGIG (reference sequence). The CDR3 region is CALDGEETQYF. CDR3 coding DNA: TGTGCTCTGGACGGGGAAGAGACCCAGTACTTC.